The clone carrying this TCR beta chain is classed as medium-sized. The antigen is unknown. This sample was included in a study of OX40 agonist ivuxolimab in advanced cancers. Points from the study as a whole: Also present in some nonresponders was a low level of normalized T-cell clonal expansion.

Generated by immunoSEQ multiplex PCR, the TCRdb table keeps only in-frame clones and is missing some. The sample has 25,000 to 30,000 clones, about 77% seen once. V was pared by 1 base and J by 7 bases, with 4 bases between. This CDR3 is 12 amino acids long. Germline CDR1 is SGHVS and CDR2 is FQNEAQ. The source material was CD4+ or CD8+ T cells sorted from blood, sampled in a trial of the OX40 agonist ivuxolimab. The sequence was obtained from an adult with an advanced solid tumor such as melanoma, head and neck, liver or kidney cancer. The V call is TRBV7-8, the J call TRBJ2-2; D unresolved. The CDR3 loop is CASSLVVGELFF. The CDR3 coding sequence is TGTGCCAGCAGCTTAGTGGTCGGGGAGCTGTTTTTT. The variable domain in full, completed from reference TRBV7-8 and TRBJ2-2, reads GAGVSQSPRYKVAKRGQDVALRCDPISGHVSLFWYQQALGQGPEFLTYFQNEAQLDKSGLPSDRFFAERPEGSVSTLKIQRTQQEDSAVYLCASSLVVGELFFGEGSRLTVL.